Sequencing of this TCR beta chain was carried out in a study of CD8 T cells in ankylosing spondylitis. Study-wide points: A TCR beta motif made of about 8 highly homologous variants seemed typical of ankylosing spondylitis blood. Some of these motif variants have turned up before, in reports on reactive arthritis synovial fluid and blood. In ankylosing spondylitis patients, matched synovial fluid reportedly showed significant enrichment of disease-linked clones.

With molecular barcodes, quantitative 5'-RACE was used to make the TCR beta libraries. TCRdb fed the 5' RACE reads into MiXCR, producing one record per CDR3 protein. The sample records roughly 350,000 distinct CDR3 sequences, 8% being singletons. V dropped 3 bases and J dropped 0 bases, with 10 bases sitting between them. The CDR3 loop spans 16 amino acids. Germline V gives CDR1 SGHKS, CDR2 YYEKEE (reference sequence). This clonotype was picked up a small number of times. Its target is unknown. J is TRBJ2-6 and V is TRBV5-5; no clear D gene. The origin of this receptor is a male donor with ankylosing spondylitis. Sequenced input: blood, either unsorted or a sorted T cell fraction (not recorded which). CDR3 DNA sequence: TGTGCCAGCAGCTCCCGGGCCTACTCTGGGGCCAACGTCCTGACTTTC. This sequence encodes CASSSRAYSGANVLTF.